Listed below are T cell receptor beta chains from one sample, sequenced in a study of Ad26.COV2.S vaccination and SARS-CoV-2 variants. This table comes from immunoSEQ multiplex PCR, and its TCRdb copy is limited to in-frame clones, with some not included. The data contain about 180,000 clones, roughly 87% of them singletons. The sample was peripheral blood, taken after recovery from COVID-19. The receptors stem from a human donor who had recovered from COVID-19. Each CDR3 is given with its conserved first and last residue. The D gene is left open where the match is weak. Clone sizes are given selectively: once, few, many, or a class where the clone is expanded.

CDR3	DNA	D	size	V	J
CASSIGRNYEQYF	TGTGCCAGTAGTATAGGACGGAACTACGAGCAGTACTTC	NA	NA	TRBV19	TRBJ2-7
CASTGQPNEKLFF	TGTGCCAGCACTGGACAGCCCAATGAAAAACTGTTTTTT	NA	NA	TRBV3-1/TRBV3-2	TRBJ1-4
CASSISGSGTGELFF	TGTGCCAGCAGTATTAGCGGGAGCGGCACCGGGGAGCTGTTTTTT	TRBD2	NA	TRBV27	TRBJ2-2
CASSERGGHLSGNTIYF	TGTGCCAGCAGCGAGAGGGGGGGACACCTCTCTGGAAACACCATATATTTT	NA	NA	TRBV9	TRBJ1-3
CASSHGLGRRSTEAFF	TGTGCCAGCAGCCATGGGTTGGGCCGCCGAAGCACTGAAGCTTTCTTT	NA	NA	TRBV7-3	TRBJ1-1
CAWSKQLNQPQHF	TGTGCCTGGAGTAAGCAGCTCAATCAGCCCCAGCATTTT	NA	NA	TRBV30	TRBJ1-5
CASSPFGSDTQYF	TGTGCCAGCAGCCCCTTCGGGTCAGATACGCAGTATTTT	NA	NA	TRBV11-3	TRBJ2-3
CASSYRLNEQFF	TGTGCCAGTAGCTACAGGCTCAATGAGCAGTTCTTC	NA	few	TRBV19	TRBJ2-1
CASSYDRPSNYGYTF	TGTGCCAGCAGTTACGACAGACCCTCTAACTATGGCTACACCTTC	NA	NA	TRBV5-4	TRBJ1-2
CASSSWVNQPQHF	TGTGCCAGCAGCTCTTGGGTCAATCAGCCCCAGCATTTT	NA	NA	TRBV11-1	TRBJ1-5
CASSLARGGRAGYGYTF	TGTGCCAGCAGCTTAGCGCGGGGGGGCAGGGCAGGCTATGGCTACACCTTC	NA	once	TRBV7-6	TRBJ1-2
CSVEGELSGNTIYF	TGCAGCGTTGAAGGGGAATTATCTGGAAACACCATATATTTT	NA	NA	TRBV29-1	TRBJ1-3
CASRVLNTGELFF	TGTGCCAGCAGGGTCCTGAACACCGGGGAGCTGTTTTTT	NA	NA	TRBV14	TRBJ2-2
CASSFAAQETQYF	TGTGCCAGCAGCTTCGCAGCTCAAGAGACCCAGTACTTC	NA	NA	TRBV7-3	TRBJ2-5
CASSTTVAGEAFF	TGTGCCAGCAGTACAACAGTAGCCGGTGAAGCTTTCTTT	NA	few	TRBV27	TRBJ1-1
CASSEATGATYEQYF	TGTGCCAGCAGTGAAGCTACCGGGGCCACCTACGAGCAGTACTTC	NA	once	TRBV6-1	TRBJ2-7
CASSLEGGTTDTQYF	TGTGCCAGCAGCTTAGAGGGGGGAACGACAGATACGCAGTATTTT	NA	once	TRBV11-3	TRBJ2-3
CATSAGAGEKLFF	TGTGCCACCAGTGCGGGGGCGGGGGAAAAACTGTTTTTT	NA	NA	TRBV24-1	TRBJ1-4
CASSQRMGGEQYF	TGTGCCAGCAGCCAAAGGATGGGAGGCGAGCAGTACTTC	NA	NA	TRBV3-1/TRBV3-2	TRBJ2-7
CASGLDNQPQHF	TGTGCTAGTGGTTTGGATAATCAGCCCCAGCATTTT	NA	NA	TRBV12-5	TRBJ1-5
CASSLLWGTDGTEAFF	TGTGCCAGCAGTTTATTGTGGGGGACAGATGGCACTGAAGCTTTCTTT	TRBD1	NA	TRBV27	TRBJ1-1
CASSLETRGFSGNTIYF	TGCGCCAGCAGCTTGGAGACCAGGGGGTTCTCTGGAAACACCATATATTTT	TRBD1	NA	TRBV5-1	TRBJ1-3
CASSRPVRDPRGIQYF	TGTGCCAGTAGCCGACCGGTGAGGGACCCTCGGGGTATTCAGTACTTC	NA	few	TRBV19	TRBJ2-4
CASSPRDTLGAQFF	TGTGCCAGCAGTCCCCGGGACACCCTAGGGGCGCAGTTCTTC	NA	NA	TRBV5-4	TRBJ2-1
CATSDFGAGTPRGEKLFF	TGTGCCACCAGTGATTTCGGCGCGGGGACACCAAGGGGTGAAAAACTGTTTTTT	NA	NA	TRBV24-1	TRBJ1-4
CSVQGNWETQYF	TGCAGCGTGCAGGGTAATTGGGAGACCCAGTACTTC	NA	NA	TRBV29-1	TRBJ2-5
CASSQAAGQETQYF	TGTGCCAGCAGCCAAGCGGCAGGGCAAGAGACCCAGTACTTC	NA	NA	TRBV3-1/TRBV3-2	TRBJ2-5
CASSLPGGLADTQYF	TGTGCCAGCAGCTTACCGGGAGGGCTCGCAGATACGCAGTATTTT	TRBD2	few	TRBV7-2	TRBJ2-3
CASSSNPSGEQFF	TGTGCCAGCAGCTCCAATCCTAGCGGTGAGCAGTTCTTC	TRBD2	few	TRBV7-3	TRBJ2-1
CASSLPELAGNQPQHF	TGTGCCAGCAGCTTACCCGAGTTAGCCGGCAATCAGCCCCAGCATTTT	NA	NA	TRBV7-3	TRBJ1-5
CASSFTGFTEAFF	TGTGCCAGCAGTTTCACAGGGTTCACTGAAGCTTTCTTT	NA	once	TRBV6-5	TRBJ1-1
CASRGVVEAFF	TGTGCCAGCCGCGGGGTGGTTGAAGCTTTCTTT	NA	NA	TRBV6-5	TRBJ1-1
CAWRAAGGVETQYF	TGTGCCTGGAGGGCAGCGGGAGGGGTGGAGACCCAGTACTTC	TRBD2	NA	TRBV30	TRBJ2-5
CASSPYRGPGELFF	TGTGCCAGCAGCCCCTACCGGGGGCCCGGGGAGCTGTTTTTT	NA	NA	TRBV7-9	TRBJ2-2
CASSLSGGPFDTGELFF	TGTGCCAGCAGCTTAAGCGGGGGGCCCTTCGACACCGGGGAGCTGTTTTTT	TRBD2	NA	TRBV11-3	TRBJ2-2
CASSPGLAFTGELFF	TGTGCCAGCAGCCCGGGACTAGCGTTCACCGGGGAGCTGTTTTTT	TRBD2	NA	TRBV6-6	TRBJ2-2
CASTRGGGLPYNEQFF	TGTGCCAGCACAAGAGGGGGAGGGTTACCATACAATGAGCAGTTCTTC	NA	NA	TRBV27	TRBJ2-1
CSVVERGGRAYNEQFF	TGCAGCGTTGTTGAACGGGGGGGCCGCGCCTACAATGAGCAGTTCTTC	TRBD2	NA	TRBV29-1	TRBJ2-1
CASTNRGTNEKLFF	TGTGCCAGCACGAACAGGGGCACAAATGAAAAACTGTTTTTT	TRBD1	NA	TRBV7-9	TRBJ1-4
CASSLEGGASSYNEQFF	TGCGCCAGCAGCTTGGAAGGGGGCGCAAGTTCCTACAATGAGCAGTTCTTC	TRBD1	few	TRBV5-1	TRBJ2-1